Below, 30 T cell receptor beta chains from the same sample are listed, as sequenced in a study of blood T cell repertoires in COVID-19. This table comes from immunoSEQ multiplex PCR, and its TCRdb copy is limited to in-frame clones, with some not included. Of fewer than 250,000 clones listed, over 75% are singletons. Sequenced input: PBMCs or T cells enriched from blood (not recorded which). These receptor sequences come from a woman aged 45-65 years with acute COVID-19.

This chain joins TRBV7-8 and TRBJ2-3; no clear D. CDR3 length: 11 amino acids. Trimming removed 5 bases at V and 8 bases at J, with 8 bases between. CDR1 is SGHVS and CDR2 is FQNEAQ in the germline V gene. CDR3 DNA sequence: TGTGCCAGCAGCCCGACTGCTACGCAGTATTTT. It specifies CASSPTATQYF.

The chain combines TRBV25-1 with TRBJ1-2; tentative D call: TRBD1 (5 bases). Trimming stripped 2 bases from V and 5 bases from J, with 9 bases between. This CDR3 is built from 13 residues. CDR1 and CDR2 (germline): MGHDK, SYGVNS. The CDR3 here is CASSEARTYGYTF. For the CDR3, the DNA is TGTGCCAGCAGTGAAGCCCGGACATATGGCTACACCTTC.

As DNA, the CDR3 is TGTGCCAGCAGCCCCAGGGGACAGGGTAGGAATCAGCCCCAGCATTTT. It is translated as CASSPRGQGRNQPQHF. V usage is TRBV5-6 and J usage is TRBJ1-5; 9 bases fit TRBD1. Germline CDR1 SGHDT, CDR2 YYEEEE. Trimming removed 4 bases from V and 4 bases from J; junction bases left unmatched: 9. The CDR3 length is 16 residues.

The chain couples TRBV5-1 to TRBJ1-1; a possible D gene is TRBD1 (5 bases). Germline assignment: CDR1 SGHRS and CDR2 YFSETQ. The CDR3 is made up of 12 amino acids. V lost 1 base, J lost 10 bases, and 11 bases lay in between. CDR3 residues: CASSLTGRRAFF. CDR3 in DNA: TGCGCCAGCAGCTTGACAGGTCGGCGAGCTTTCTTT.

The V call is TRBV14, the J call TRBJ1-4, with 7 bases fitting TRBD1. V lost 1 base, J lost 3 bases, and 5 bases stayed unmatched. Germline-derived CDR1 and CDR2 are SGHDN and FVKESK. The CDR3 spans 16 residues. The CDR3: CASSQARQGSNEKLFF. The CDR3, as DNA: TGTGCCAGCAGCCAAGCCCGACAGGGTTCTAATGAAAAACTGTTTTTT.

The rearrangement links TRBV4-1 to TRBJ1-3, with D tentatively TRBD1 (5 bases). The CDR3 spans 14 residues. Trimming removed 8 bases from V and 2 bases from J, with 13 bases in between. CDR1 and CDR2 (germline): MGHRA, YSYEKL. CDR3 in DNA: TGCGCCAGCGGGGGGGAGGGAACTGGAAACACCATATATTTT. Its protein is CASGGEGTGNTIYF.

V usage is TRBV2 and J usage is TRBJ1-5; no definite D call. This CDR3 contains 13 residues. V lost 6 bases and J 4 bases, leaving 10 bases between the germline ends. Germline V gene sequence: CDR1 SNHLY, CDR2 FYNNEI. The CDR3 sequence is CASRRSQNQPQHF. As DNA, the CDR3 is TGTGCCAGCAGGAGGTCCCAGAATCAGCCCCAGCATTTT.

The rearrangement joins TRBV7-9 to TRBJ1-4; TRBD1 might be the D (5 bases). The CDR3 has 16 amino acids. The germline gives CDR1 SEHNR, CDR2 FQNEAQ (reference sequence). Trimming shortened V by 1 base and J by 0 bases, and 9 bases separated the two germline ends. The DNA for the CDR3 is TGTGCCAGCAGCTTAGGGGAGGGGACAACTAATGAAAAACTGTTTTTT. Residues: CASSLGEGTTNEKLFF.

This sequence joins TRBV7-9 and TRBJ1-5; TRBD1 aligns across 7 bases. The CDR3 is made up of 13 amino acids. Germline V gene sequence: CDR1 SEHNR, CDR2 FQNEAQ (reference sequence). Unmatched junction bases numbered 3, after V lost 2 bases and J lost 8 bases. CDR3 nucleotides: TGTGCCAGCAGCTTACAGGGGGAAAAGCCCCAGCATTTT. Its protein product is CASSLQGEKPQHF.

CDR3 protein: CASSAGRTKISNYGYTF. Written as DNA, the CDR3 is TGTGCCAGCAGTGCAGGCAGAACAAAAATTTCTAACTATGGCTACACCTTC. This chain uses TRBV2 with TRBJ1-2; D remains unclear. Germline lookup yields CDR1 SNHLY and CDR2 FYNNEI. V lost 4 bases and J 0 bases, leaving 18 bases between the germline ends. The CDR3 extends over 17 amino acids.

This chain links TRBV7-9 with TRBJ1-1; 9 bases are a match to TRBD1. With 5 bases clipped from V and 5 bases from J, the junction kept 9 bases outside the gene matches. CDR1 and CDR2 from the germline V gene are SEHNR and FQNEAQ (reference sequence). The CDR3 sequence is 15 residues long. The CDR3 sequence: CASSPLGQGETEAFF. CDR3 DNA sequence: TGTGCCAGCAGCCCCCTGGGACAGGGTGAAACTGAAGCTTTCTTT.

The chain carries TRBV18 and TRBJ2-7, with 12 bases matching TRBD1. The CDR3 contains 17 residues. Germline V lookup: CDR1 KGHSH, CDR2 LQKENI. Trimming took 3 bases from V and 3 from J; bases not matched to a gene: 9. CDR3 coding DNA: TGTGCCAGCTCACCCGGGACAGGGGGCCTTATTCTCTACGAGCAGTACTTC. Its translation: CASSPGTGGLILYEQYF.

The CDR3 DNA reads as TGTGCCAGCAGCCCAGGGTTAAGCTCTGGAAACACCATATATTTT. As protein: CASSPGLSSGNTIYF. The V and J genes are TRBV3-1 (or the pseudogene TRBV3-2) and TRBJ1-3, with D possibly TRBD1 on 5 matching bases. The V gene's germline CDR1 is LGHDT and CDR2 YNNKEL (reference sequence). Between the trimmed V and J ends, which lost 4 bases and 0 bases, there was a span of 10 bases. This CDR3 is built from 15 residues.

As regards this clone: Possible read error: a much larger clone is one base away. J is TRBJ2-5 and V is TRBV6-1; 12 bases map to TRBD2. The CDR3 is 15 amino acids. Germline-derived CDR1 and CDR2 are MNHNS and SASEGT. Trimming removed 2 bases from V and 2 bases from J; junction bases left unmatched: 0. The CDR3 here is CASSELAGGQETQYF. In DNA, the CDR3 is TGTGCCAGCAGTGAACTAGCGGGGGGGCAAGAGACCCAGTACTTC.

J is TRBJ1-5 and V is TRBV6-5, with 10 bases fitting TRBD1. The CDR3 sequence is 15 residues long. Trimming removed 6 bases from V and 2 bases from J; junction bases left unmatched: 4. The germline V gene encodes CDR1 MNHEY and CDR2 SVGAGI. The CDR3 protein is CASRPGTGGNQPQHF. CDR3 nucleotides: TGTGCCAGCAGACCCGGGACAGGGGGCAATCAGCCCCAGCATTTT.

This clone was seen only a few times. The CDR3 DNA is TGTGCCAGCAGCCAGCGTTTCAGGACAGGGGCCTACGAGCAGTACTTC. Residues: CASSQRFRTGAYEQYF. This sequence joins TRBV14 and TRBJ2-7; 9 bases are a match to TRBD1. Germline CDR1 reads SGHDN; CDR2 reads FVKESK. CDR3 length equals 16 residues. Trimming took 3 bases from V and 2 from J; bases not matched to a gene: 8. Drawing the rest from reference TRBV14 and TRBJ2-7, the complete variable domain is EAGVTQFPSHSVIEKGQTVTLRCDPISGHDNLYWYRRVMGKEIKFLLHFVKESKQDESGMPNNRFLAERTGGTYSTLKVQPAELEDSGVYFCASSQRFRTGAYEQYFGPGTRLTVT.

The CDR3: CASLRQGLTEAFF. The DNA for the CDR3 is TGTGCCAGCTTGCGACAGGGGTTAACTGAAGCTTTCTTT. V is TRBV6-6 and J is TRBJ1-1; TRBD1 matches 8 bases. The CDR3 has 13 residues. V shed 8 bases and J 5 bases; nucleotides not matched to a gene: 7. Germline values: CDR1 MNHNY, CDR2 SVGAGI (reference sequence).

The genes are TRBV4-1 and TRBJ1-2; the D is unclear. The germline V gene has CDR1 MGHRA and CDR2 YSYEKL. The germline V and J ends were trimmed by 4 bases and 6 bases, with 15 bases remaining between them. This CDR3 spans 14 amino acids. Here the CDR3 reads CASSPPGFVDGYTF. CDR3 sequence (DNA): TGCGCCAGCAGCCCCCCGGGTTTTGTGGATGGCTACACCTTC.

The chain combines TRBV5-1 with TRBJ2-7; D not certain. Germline values: CDR1 SGHRS, CDR2 YFSETQ. CDR3 length equals 14 residues. Trimming removed 3 bases from V and 3 bases from J, with 13 bases in between. CDR3 residues: CASSSSNSGYEQYF. In DNA form, the CDR3 reads TGCGCCAGCAGCTCCTCTAATAGTGGCTACGAGCAGTACTTC.

This clone was counted between two and nine times. This chain connects TRBV2 to TRBJ2-5; 9 bases are shared with TRBD2. Trimming removed 8 bases from V and 3 bases from J; junction bases left unmatched: 7. Germline V gene sequence: CDR1 SNHLY, CDR2 FYNNEI. This CDR3 region has 14 residues. The CDR3 nucleotides read TGTGCCAGCGGCTCCCGGACTAGCGAAGAGACCCAGTACTTC. Protein product: CASGSRTSEETQYF. The variable domain in full, completed from reference TRBV2 and TRBJ2-5, reads EPEVTQTPSHQVTQMGQEVILRCVPISNHLYFYWYRQILGQKVEFLVSFYNNEISEKSEIFDDQFSVERPDGSNFTLKIRSTKLEDSAMYFCASGSRTSEETQYFGPGTRLLVL.

The J gene is TRBJ2-7, the V gene TRBV5-4, with D possibly matching TRBD1 (6 bases). Germline V lookup: CDR1 SGHNT, CDR2 YYREEE (reference sequence). Trimming shortened V by 0 bases and J by 1 base, and 14 bases separated the two germline ends. This CDR3 contains 16 residues. In nucleotides, the CDR3 is TGTGCCAGCAGCTTGGCCCCCGGACAGAGTTCCTACGAGCAGTACTTC. Its translation: CASSLAPGQSSYEQYF.

This clone was recorded many times. The chain recombines TRBV12-5 with TRBJ2-7; D perhaps matches TRBD1 (5 bases). This CDR3 is 14 amino acids long. Germline V gives CDR1 LGHNT, CDR2 FRNRAP. V was clipped by 1 base and J by 5 bases, with 12 bases between them. CDR3 sequence (DNA): TGTGCTAGTGGTTTGGGACAGCCTCAAAACGAGCAGTACTTC. Its protein is CASGLGQPQNEQYF.

This clone was seen at least ten times. This chain connects TRBV5-4 to TRBJ2-2; D gene unclear. Trimming stripped 6 bases from V and 6 bases from J, with 12 bases between. The CDR3 runs 13 residues. Germline V gene lookup returns CDR1 SGHNT and CDR2 YYREEE (reference sequence). Here the CDR3 reads CASTPSGPGELFF. In DNA form, the CDR3 reads TGTGCCAGCACCCCGTCTGGGCCCGGGGAGCTGTTTTTT.

V is TRBV9 and J is TRBJ1-3, with 10 bases matching TRBD1. With V trimmed by 0 bases and J by 8 bases, 5 bases remained unmatched. CDR1 is SGDLS and CDR2 is YYNGEE in the germline V gene. The length of the CDR3 is 15 residues. CDR3 DNA: TGTGCCAGCAGCGTAGGGACAGGGGGAGGAGACACCATATATTTT. Its protein product is CASSVGTGGGDTIYF.

The V call is TRBV5-6, the J call TRBJ1-2; D unclear. Deletions cut 4 bases from V and 6 bases from J, with 16 bases between. The CDR3 sequence is 14 residues long. Germline V gene lookup returns CDR1 SGHDT and CDR2 YYEEEE. The CDR3 DNA follows: TGTGCCAGCAGCCCACCAGGCCTGGGTAATGGCTACACCTTC. Translating gives CASSPPGLGNGYTF.

The V call is TRBV9, the J call TRBJ2-5; D is undetermined. CDR1 SGDLS and CDR2 YYNGEE come from the germline V gene. The CDR3 length is 14 residues. The V and J ends lost 4 bases and 6 bases respectively, with 16 bases between them. The CDR3 is CASSSMLEDKTQYF. CDR3 sequence (DNA): TGTGCCAGCAGCTCCATGTTAGAGGATAAGACCCAGTACTTC.

The V gene is TRBV27, the J gene TRBJ2-7; 9 nucleotides line up with TRBD1. Per germline, CDR1 MNHEY and CDR2 SMNVEV (reference sequence). The CDR3 is 15 amino acids. The junction had 8 bases not matched to a gene; V was cut back by 2 bases and J by 6 bases. The CDR3 loop is CASSLNPWTGAEQYF. CDR3 bases: TGTGCCAGCAGTTTAAACCCATGGACAGGGGCCGAGCAGTACTTC.

V and J are TRBV5-6 and TRBJ1-2; possible D gene TRBD1, 6 bases. V lost 2 bases, J lost 2 bases, and 13 bases lay in between. The CDR3 totals 15 residues. Germline values: CDR1 SGHDT, CDR2 YYEEEE. For the CDR3, the DNA is TGTGCCAGCAGCTTCTTGAGGACAGTAAACTATGGCTACACCTTC. Residues: CASSFLRTVNYGYTF.

The V call is TRBV5-6, the J call TRBJ2-7; 9 bases map to TRBD1. V lost 4 bases, J lost 7 bases, and 12 bases stayed unmatched. The V gene's germline CDR1 is SGHDT and CDR2 YYEEEE. There are 15 residues in the CDR3. DNA for the CDR3: TGTGCCAGCAGCCTACCGGGACAGGGATGGGGGGAGCAGTACTTC. Its translation: CASSLPGQGWGEQYF.

This sequence joins TRBV9 and TRBJ2-7, with D perhaps TRBD2 (6 bases). Germline V gene data show CDR1 as SGDLS and CDR2 as YYNGEE. V lost 1 base to trimming and J lost 6 bases, with 11 bases between them. The CDR3 sequence is 13 residues long. The CDR3 loop is CASSVMGGSEQYF. In DNA form, the CDR3 reads TGTGCCAGCAGCGTAATGGGGGGTAGCGAGCAGTACTTC. Full variable domain (outside the CDR3, taken from reference TRBV9 and TRBJ2-7): DSGVTQTPKHLITATGQRVTLRCSPRSGDLSVYWYQQSLDQGLQFLIQYYNGEERAKGNILERFSAQQFPDLHSELNLSSLELGDSALYFCASSVMGGSEQYFGPGTRLTVT.